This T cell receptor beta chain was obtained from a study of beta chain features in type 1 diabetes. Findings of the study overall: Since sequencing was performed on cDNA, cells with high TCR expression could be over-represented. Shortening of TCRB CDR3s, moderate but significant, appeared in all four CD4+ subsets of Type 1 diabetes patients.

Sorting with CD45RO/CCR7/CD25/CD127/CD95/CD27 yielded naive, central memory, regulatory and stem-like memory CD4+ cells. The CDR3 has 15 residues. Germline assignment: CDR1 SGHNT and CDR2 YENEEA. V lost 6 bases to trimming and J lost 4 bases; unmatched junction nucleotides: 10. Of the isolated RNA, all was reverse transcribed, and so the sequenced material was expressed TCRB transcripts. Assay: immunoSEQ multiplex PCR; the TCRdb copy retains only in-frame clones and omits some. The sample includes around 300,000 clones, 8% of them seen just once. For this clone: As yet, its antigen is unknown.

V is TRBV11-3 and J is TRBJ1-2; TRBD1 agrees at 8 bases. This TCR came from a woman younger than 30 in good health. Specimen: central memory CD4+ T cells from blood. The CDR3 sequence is CASSLPGQARYGYTF. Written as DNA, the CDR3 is TGTGCCAGCAGTCTTCCGGGACAGGCCCGCTATGGCTACACCTTC.